These T cell receptor beta chains were read from a single sample in a study of blood T cells in healthy people across ages. Using its own MiXCR run on the 5' RACE reads, TCRdb lists one record per CDR3 protein. The sample consists of some 1.1 million distinct CDR3 sequences, approximately 38% of them appearing once. Sequenced: blood. These receptors were obtained from a man younger than 30 in good health. Each CDR3 is given with its conserved first and last residue.

TRBV20-1	CSASTRVFTEAFF
TRBV20-1	CSATGGVNSPLHF
TRBV5-1	CATQRSEQYF
TRBV11-1	CASSSTSGGAPLQFF
TRBV6-1	CASRETVNNEQYF
TRBV5-1	CASSAGRLQETQYF
TRBV10-3	CAIRLGQGGTEAFF
TRBV2	CASRTDRGLSTEAFF
TRBV20-1	CSAEERDFQYF
TRBV29-1	CSVGFGVENTEAFF
TRBV20-1	CSAGDRGREAFF
TRBV6-1	CASSEKYGKNTEAFF
TRBV2	CASSLKDEQYF
TRBV2	CASSKVDRDGEQFF
TRBV20-1	CSASNGRVAYNEQFF
TRBV20-1	CSTGTDENTEAFF
TRBV20-1	CSARGPLTNYGYTF
TRBV2	CASSGLGGYTF
TRBV28	CASNTQGAFGDTQYF
TRBV12-3/TRBV12-4	CASSFQGAQNIQYF
TRBV7-8	CASSLRSSGGSYNEQFF
TRBV12-3/TRBV12-4	CASSPLGTGNNQPQHF
TRBV4-2	CASSQEQGALTNYGYTF
TRBV6-2/TRBV6-3	CASSYNRLSYEQCF
TRBV20-1	CSASGRRNTEAFF
TRBV28	CASSNLAGGNQPQHF
TRBV6-6	CASSYGGSDYGYTF
TRBV5-1	CASSLANRRIYEQYF
TRBV7-2	CASTALTTSGAVDTQYF
TRBV29-1	CSVVDRALDGYTF
TRBV15	CATSGTGTANSPLHF
TRBV4-3	CASSSRKTGTGTDTQYF
TRBV24-1	CATSESTDTQYF
TRBV3-1	CASSKLSDEQYF
TRBV28	CASSPNRRLGETQYF
TRBV10-3	CATNSGANVLTF
TRBV6-2/TRBV6-3	CASSPGGREREKLFF
TRBV5-1	CASSSGGANTEAFF
TRBV20-1	CSAGDRGGTEAFF
TRBV6-6	CASTDGWNTGELFF
TRBV2	CASRLTIPSGYGYTF
TRBV11-2	CASSLVAGQKNIQYF
TRBV5-1	CASRFRETDTQYF
TRBV7-2	CASSPSRTGNYGYTF
TRBV5-1	CASSLRGKSITEDIQYF